These T cell receptor beta chains were read from a single sample in a study of post-analysis software for immune sequencing data. TCRdb re-derived calls from the PCR reads in MiXCR, one entry per CDR3 protein. The data hold more than 500,000 distinct CDR3 sequences, with under 40% observed a single time. What was sequenced was blood. These TCRs come from a girl younger than 18 with multiple sclerosis. The CDR3 runs from the conserved cysteine through the conserved F or W. The order of the fields is D gene, V gene, J gene, clone size, CDR3 protein. A D gene is named only where the DNA matches it firmly. Not all rows give a size; the values are once, few, many and, for expanded clones, a class.

-	TRBV10-2	TRBJ2-5	few	CASSGTGEEQYF
-	TRBV9	TRBJ2-7	few	CASSVENTPGAYEQYF
-	TRBV7-9	-	-	CASSHLGGSVDGYEQYF
-	TRBV7-2	-	few	CASSFWPGYEQYF
-	TRBV6-1	TRBJ1-5	-	CANSLNNQPQHF
-	TRBV6-5	TRBJ1-2	few	CASSRTGLTNGYTF
TRBD1	TRBV5-1	TRBJ1-1	once	CASSTTGRGLLHTEAFF
-	TRBV6-2/TRBV6-3	TRBJ2-3	few	CASSIGWDTQYF
-	TRBV5-1	TRBJ1-2	few	CASSLGGARNYGYTF
-	TRBV12-3/TRBV12-4	TRBJ2-7	-	CASSPSAVGQYF
-	TRBV29-1	TRBJ2-7	-	CSVLKTGYEQYF
-	TRBV7-2	TRBJ1-2	-	CASSLLGVAGSYGYTF
TRBD1	TRBV10-3	TRBJ1-5	many	CAIGTGDSNQPQHF
-	TRBV3-1	TRBJ2-2	-	CASSTLTASSNTGELFF
TRBD1	TRBV4-1	TRBJ1-4	-	CASSHTPGQGYEKLFF
-	TRBV12-3/TRBV12-4	TRBJ2-3	-	CASSYGGPSTDTQYF
-	TRBV29-1	TRBJ2-1	-	CSVEGGRGDNEQFF
TRBD1	TRBV5-1	TRBJ2-3	-	CASSLVRTGGTDTQYF
TRBD1	TRBV6-1	TRBJ2-6	few	CASSEDWTGTSGANVLTF
-	TRBV2	TRBJ2-3	-	CASGGWADTQYF
-	TRBV12-3/TRBV12-4	TRBJ1-2	few	CASSSRADYTF
-	TRBV18	TRBJ2-7	-	CASSQGRDYEQYF
-	TRBV12-3/TRBV12-4	TRBJ2-2	-	CASSFLNPTGELFF
-	TRBV20-1	TRBJ1-1	-	CGAPRGPTEAFF
-	TRBV18	TRBJ2-1	-	CASSPLGSERFF
-	TRBV5-1	TRBJ2-7	many	CASSFRTGTYEQYF
-	TRBV12-3/TRBV12-4	TRBJ2-1	-	CASSIAGEGSTNNEQFF
-	TRBV20-1	TRBJ1-4	-	CSAQTGTANEKLFF
TRBD1	TRBV28	TRBJ1-1	-	CASSLGPGGANTEAFF
-	TRBV6-5	TRBJ2-7	many	CASQDQNRDEQYF
-	TRBV7-2	TRBJ2-1	many	CASSLVFSEQFF
TRBD2	TRBV28	TRBJ2-1	-	CASSRPLRGGLVSYEQFF
-	TRBV7-8	TRBJ2-3	few	CASSSPLGKGGADTQYF
TRBD2	TRBV7-3	TRBJ2-2	-	CASSHLTSGGRGELFF
-	TRBV7-9	TRBJ1-5	-	CASSIGHPQPQHF
TRBD2	TRBV24-1	TRBJ2-1	few	CATSEPSGPYNEQFF
-	TRBV20-1	TRBJ2-1	few	CSARALGPDNEQFF
-	TRBV5-1	TRBJ2-4	few	CASSSGLTDIQYF
TRBD2	TRBV7-9	TRBJ2-1	many	CASSPGTSGAYNEQFF
-	TRBV29-1	TRBJ2-1	-	CSVEESPYNEQFF
-	TRBV6-5	TRBJ2-7	few	CASSYSELYEQYF
TRBD2	TRBV5-1	TRBJ2-5	few	CASSNSGAMTQETQYF
-	TRBV5-1	TRBJ2-7	few	CASSLASSPSYEQYF
-	TRBV5-1	TRBJ2-5	-	CASSLVEGMGETQYF
-	TRBV4-2	TRBJ1-1	-	CASSQEGGYQSTEAFF
TRBD2	TRBV7-9	TRBJ2-1	-	CASSLVRGGPIHEQFF
-	TRBV2	TRBJ1-4	-	CASEGGTNERLFF
TRBD1	TRBV6-5	TRBJ1-5	few	CASSKSTGTGGQPQHF
TRBD2	TRBV20-1	TRBJ2-4	-	CSGLEWAKNIQYF
TRBD1	TRBV7-9	TRBJ1-4	-	CASSLAGQGEKLFF
-	TRBV16	TRBJ2-7	-	CASSLISRGQYF
-	TRBV20-1	TRBJ2-1	few	CSAELAPSSYNEQFF
-	TRBV20-1	TRBJ1-2	-	CSADPGQSVYGYTF
TRBD1	TRBV3-1	-	-	CASSSREETGVDIQYF